Listed here are 31 T cell receptor beta chains from one sample, sequenced in a study of identical twins. TCRdb fed the 5' RACE reads into MiXCR, producing one record per CDR3 protein. The sample carries approximately 690,000 distinct CDR3 sequences, around 6% recorded once. Sequencing was performed on naive T cells sorted from blood. These receptors originate from a man younger than 35 in good health.

Regarding this clonotype: A much larger clone lies a single base off, so this may be a read error. The chain links TRBV12-3 or TRBV12-4 to TRBJ2-7, with TRBD1 identical over 8 bases. The J call may be faulty, since TRBJ2-1 better matches the DNA end. This CDR3 comprises 15 residues. The CDR3 loop reads CASSRAGTGPYEQFF. The CDR3 bases are TGTGCCAGCAGTAGGGCGGGGACAGGACCCTACGAGCAGTTCTTC.

The J gene is TRBJ1-1, the V gene TRBV6-1; perhaps TRBD1 as D (5 bases). The CDR3 spans 13 residues. Germline V CDR1 and CDR2: MNHNS, SASEGT. V shed 7 bases and J shed 7 bases, with 16 bases lying between them. CDR3 nucleotides: TGTGCCAGCACCAAAATGGGGCTCCATGAAGCTTTCTTT. Its protein is CASTKMGLHEAFF.

This clonotype appeared many times. The chain couples TRBV21-1 to TRBJ2-1; TRBD2, the table's D call, lacks a check against the DNA. TRBV21-1 is listed as a pseudogene. The CDR3 runs to 16 residues. DNA of the CDR3: TGTGCCAGCCCGGGACTAGCGGTAGTTTCCTACAATGAGCAGTTCTTC. This sequence encodes CASPGLAVVSYNEQFF.

This clonotype has just a few counts. The V and J genes are TRBV12-3 or TRBV12-4 and TRBJ2-1; D perhaps matches TRBD1 (5 bases). Trimming took 7 bases from V and 2 from J, leaving 15 bases between them. CDR3 length: 15 amino acids. CDR3 sequence: CASTHSRATYNEQFF. For the CDR3, the DNA is TGTGCCAGCACCCACTCCAGGGCGACCTACAATGAGCAGTTCTTC.

The CDR3 DNA reads as TGCAGTGCTGGACCCACCGGAGGGGAAGGATGGCGTGGGTCCTACAATGAGCAGTTCTTC. Amino acids: CSAGPTGGEGWRGSYNEQFF. The chain uses TRBV20-1 and TRBJ2-1; D might be TRBD2 (6 bases). In germline, CDR1 is DFQATT, CDR2 SNEGSKA (reference sequence). With 5 bases removed from V and 1 base from J, the gap between germline ends came to 30 bases. This CDR3 has 20 residues.

Many counts were recorded for this clonotype. The J gene is TRBJ1-5, the V gene TRBV15; D is ambiguous. Germline V lookup: CDR1 LNHNV, CDR2 YYDKDF (reference sequence). Trimming shortened V by 3 bases and J by 2 bases, and 2 bases separated the two germline ends. The CDR3 extends over 12 amino acids. This chain's CDR3 is CATSSRNQPQHF. DNA of the CDR3: TGTGCCACCAGCAGCCGCAATCAGCCCCAGCATTTT.

This clonotype was recorded a few times. The chain carries TRBV18 and TRBJ2-1, with 7 positions matching TRBD1. The CDR3 is 14 amino acids. Germline trimming cut 8 bases from V and 3 bases from J; bases unmatched to any gene: 7. Germline loops: CDR1 KGHSH, CDR2 LQKENI. The CDR3 DNA reads TGTGCCAGCCGGCGACAGGGAAACTACAATGAGCAGTTCTTC. Protein product: CASRRQGNYNEQFF.

In its sample, this clonotype was seen a few times. The gene calls are TRBV14 and TRBJ2-1; 7 nucleotides agree with TRBD2. This CDR3 has 14 amino acids. Germline trimming cut 1 base from V and 15 bases from J; bases unmatched to any gene: 12. The germline gives CDR1 SGHDN, CDR2 FVKESK. The CDR3 here is CASSQVAGEGIRFF. The CDR3 DNA is TGTGCCAGCAGCCAAGTTGCGGGAGAGGGTATTCGGTTCTTC. The whole variable domain, filled in from reference TRBV14 and TRBJ2-1, reads EAGVTQFPSHSVIEKGQTVTLRCDPISGHDNLYWYRRVMGKEIKFLLHFVKESKQDESGMPNNRFLAERTGGTYSTLKVQPAELEDSGVYFCASSQVAGEGIRFFGPGTRLTVL.

The rearrangement joins TRBV7-9 to TRBJ2-5; D remains unclear. Germline loops: CDR1 SEHNR, CDR2 FQNEAQ (reference sequence). Trimming stripped 1 base from V and 2 bases from J, with 14 bases between. This CDR3 is 16 amino acids long. The CDR3 coding sequence is TGTGCCAGCAGCTTAGGGGTTACAGCAGTACAAGAGACCCAGTACTTC. As protein: CASSLGVTAVQETQYF.

The rearrangement links TRBV11-1 to TRBJ2-4, with 14 bases matching TRBD2. The V gene end was trimmed by 5 bases and the J gene end by 9 bases; junction bases not matched to a gene: 6. CDR3 size: 15 residues. CDR1 SGHAT and CDR2 FQDESV come from the germline V gene (reference sequence). The DNA for the CDR3 is TGTGCCAGCAGCAGAGGGACTAGCGGGAGTCCCATTCAGTACTTC. This codes for CASSRGTSGSPIQYF.

This clonotype came up many times. J is TRBJ2-5 and V is TRBV20-1, with D unresolved. This CDR3 has 14 residues. Per germline, CDR1 DFQATT and CDR2 SNEGSKA (reference sequence). Trimming took 3 bases from V and 0 from J, leaving 11 bases between them. CDR3 coding DNA: TGCAGTGCTAGCCCCGACCGGTACCAAGAGACCCAGTACTTC. Protein product: CSASPDRYQETQYF.

There are a few counts of this clonotype. The CDR3 reads CASRLGTGTTKTDTQYF. CDR3 sequence (DNA): TGTGCCAGCAGGCTCGGGACCGGGACTACCAAAACAGATACGCAGTATTTT. V and J are TRBV11-2 and TRBJ2-3; 7 bases agree with TRBD2. V shed 6 bases and J 3 bases; nucleotides not matched to a gene: 15. CDR3 size: 17 residues. Germline CDR1 and CDR2: SGHAT and FQNNGV.

Concerning this clonotype itself: A much larger clone lies one base from this, so it may be a read error. The gene calls are TRBV5-1 and TRBJ2-1; the D gene is possibly TRBD1 (5 bases). The CDR3 has 14 residues. Germline values: CDR1 SGHRS, CDR2 YFSETQ. This CDR3 is CASSPGPGFYEQLF. The DNA of the CDR3 is TGCGCCAGCAGCCCAGGGCCAGGGTTTTATGAGCAGTTATTC.

This clonotype has at least ten counts. The rearrangement links TRBV7-2 to TRBJ2-1; 7 nucleotides line up with TRBD2. The CDR3 consists of 15 residues. The V segment lost 2 bases and the J segment 4 bases; nucleotides outside the gene matches: 5. Germline lookup yields CDR1 SGHTA and CDR2 FQGNSA. The CDR3 region is CASSLIGGSYNEQFF. For the CDR3, the DNA is TGTGCCAGCAGCTTAATAGGCGGGAGTTACAATGAGCAGTTCTTC.

In its sample, this clonotype was seen many times. The chain combines TRBV20-1 with TRBJ2-5; no reliable D call. The CDR3 is 12 amino acids. Germline values: CDR1 DFQATT, CDR2 SNEGSKA (reference sequence). The ends were cut back, 6 bases at V and 5 bases at J, with 13 bases in the middle. CDR3 region: CSALTASETQYF. The DNA of the CDR3 is TGCAGTGCGCTGACTGCTTCTGAGACCCAGTACTTC.

This clonotype has a handful of counts. The V call is TRBV20-1, the J call TRBJ2-6, with D possibly being TRBD1 (6 bases). The germline gives CDR1 DFQATT, CDR2 SNEGSKA (reference sequence). The length of the CDR3 is 15 residues. Trimming pared 0 bases from V and 6 bases from J, leaving 12 bases between. The CDR3 is CSARDLGGEANVLTF. The CDR3 DNA sequence: TGCAGTGCTAGAGATTTAGGGGGAGAGGCCAACGTCCTGACTTTC.

The chain links TRBV30 to TRBJ2-1, with TRBD2 matching over 9 bases. In germline, CDR1 is GTSNPN, CDR2 SVGIG (reference sequence). This CDR3 region has 14 residues. J gave up 8 bases and V 0 bases, and 5 bases lay outside the gene matches. CDR3 residues: CAWSVGGRVHEQFF. Here the CDR3 DNA reads TGTGCCTGGAGTGTAGGCGGGAGGGTCCATGAGCAGTTCTTC.

This clonotype was counted at least ten times. This sequence joins TRBV24-1 and TRBJ2-1, with D perhaps given as TRBD1 or TRBD2 (5 bases each). This CDR3 comprises 13 residues. V lost 5 bases and J lost 5, with 9 bases in between. The germline gives CDR1 KGHDR, CDR2 SFDVKD. CDR3 region: CATSVPGHNEQFF. The CDR3 DNA reads as TGTGCCACCAGTGTCCCGGGGCACAATGAGCAGTTCTTC.

This clonotype was observed a handful of times. V and J are TRBV5-1 and TRBJ2-7, with TRBD2 identical over 7 bases. This CDR3 is 13 amino acids long. CDR1 SGHRS and CDR2 YFSETQ come from the germline V gene. The trim removed 6 bases at V and 3 bases at J, leaving 6 bases unmatched. CDR3 sequence: CASTDAGDYEQYF. In DNA, the CDR3 is TGCGCCAGCACCGACGCGGGGGACTACGAGCAGTACTTC.

This clonotype was counted between two and nine times. This sequence joins TRBV12-3 or TRBV12-4 and TRBJ1-5; weak D call: TRBD1 (5 bases). V lost 3 bases to trimming and J lost 2 bases, with 14 bases between them. CDR3 length: 16 residues. CDR3 in DNA: TGTGCCAGCAGTTTTTCGGGGGTGCCGGGCAATCAGCCCCAGCATTTT. It encodes CASSFSGVPGNQPQHF.

J is TRBJ2-2 and V is TRBV2, with D possibly being TRBD2 (5 bases). Deletions cut 1 base from V and 6 bases from J, with 12 bases between. This CDR3 is 15 amino acids long. From germline, CDR1 is SNHLY and CDR2 FYNNEI. CDR3 amino acids: CASSEEYGVPGELFF. The CDR3 nucleotides are TGTGCCAGCAGTGAAGAGTACGGGGTCCCCGGGGAGCTGTTTTTT.

This clonotype has a handful of counts. This chain joins TRBV20-1 and TRBJ2-1; D may be TRBD2 (6 bases). Between the trimmed V and J ends, which lost 5 bases and 5 bases, there was a span of 16 bases. Germline-derived CDR1 and CDR2 are DFQATT and SNEGSKA (reference sequence). This CDR3 contains 14 residues. The CDR3 is CSAADLGGHNEQFF. CDR3 nucleotides: TGCAGTGCTGCGGACCTGGGAGGCCACAATGAGCAGTTCTTC.

This clonotype was counted ten times or more. This rearrangement joins TRBV20-1 to TRBJ2-1; the D gene is possibly TRBD1 (7 bases). CDR3 length: 15 residues. Germline-derived CDR1 and CDR2 are DFQATT and SNEGSKA (reference sequence). V was cut by 0 bases and J by 8 bases, with 17 bases left in between. Here the CDR3 reads CSAREEGAQGYEQFF. The DNA of the CDR3 is TGCAGTGCTAGAGAGGAGGGGGCGCAGGGGTATGAGCAGTTCTTC.

The chain links TRBV5-1 to TRBJ1-5; possible D gene TRBD1, 6 bases. Germline-derived CDR1 and CDR2 are SGHRS and YFSETQ. V lost 4 bases and J 6 bases, leaving 17 bases between the germline ends. The CDR3 contains 15 residues. The CDR3 DNA reads as TGCGCCAGCAGCGTTGAGGGGACAAGGGGTCAGCCCCAGCATTTT. It encodes CASSVEGTRGQPQHF. Drawing the rest from reference TRBV5-1 and TRBJ1-5, the complete variable domain is KAGVTQTPRYLIKTRGQQVTLSCSPISGHRSVSWYQQTPGQGLQFLFEYFSETQRNKGNFPGRFSGRQFSNSRSEMNVSTLELGDSALYLCASSVEGTRGQPQHFGDGTRLSIL.

This clonotype has a count of ten or more. The chain combines TRBV12-3 or TRBV12-4 with TRBJ2-5, with D unresolved. The CDR3 has 12 residues. V gave up 3 bases and J gave up 5 bases, with 7 bases separating them. This CDR3 is CASSLLGETQYF. The CDR3 DNA sequence: TGTGCCAGCAGTTTGCTGGGGGAGACCCAGTACTTC.

This sequence joins TRBV20-1 and TRBJ2-3; TRBD2 agrees at 8 bases. In germline, CDR1 is DFQATT, CDR2 SNEGSKA (reference sequence). This CDR3 comprises 13 residues. V shed 5 bases, J shed 3 bases, and the junction held 4 bases outside the gene matches. The CDR3 is CSAVAGPTDTQYF. The CDR3 bases are TGCAGTGCTGTAGCGGGACCAACAGATACGCAGTATTTT.

This clonotype was recorded at least ten times. The V call is TRBV6-5, the J call TRBJ2-7, with 9 bases fitting TRBD1. CDR3 length: 15 residues. CDR1 and CDR2 (germline): MNHEY, SVGAGI. V was pared by 4 bases and J by 2 bases, with 6 bases of the junction left unmatched. DNA for the CDR3: TGTGCCAGCAGTTTCACCGGGACAGGGACCTACGAGCAGTACTTC. As protein: CASSFTGTGTYEQYF.

This clonotype was counted many times. CDR3 residues: CSASLGLTEVNQPQHF. The CDR3 DNA follows: TGCAGTGCTAGCCTTGGGCTGACGGAAGTCAATCAGCCCCAGCATTTT. V gene TRBV20-1 combines with J gene TRBJ1-5; D unclear. Trimming left V 3 bases short and J 3 bases short, with 18 bases between. The CDR3 has 16 residues. Per germline, CDR1 DFQATT and CDR2 SNEGSKA (reference sequence).

In this sample, this clonotype turned up many times. The chain carries TRBV5-1 and TRBJ2-1; TRBD2 matches at 10 bases. V was clipped by 4 bases and J by 3 bases; unmatched bases: 4. Germline values: CDR1 SGHRS, CDR2 YFSETQ. This CDR3 has 15 residues. CDR3 region: CASSGLAGGYNEQFF. Written as DNA, the CDR3 is TGCGCCAGCAGCGGATTAGCGGGAGGCTACAATGAGCAGTTCTTC.

V usage is TRBV5-1 and J usage is TRBJ2-3; the D is unclear. Trimming took off 5 bases at V and 0 bases at J, with 13 bases between the two ends. Germline V CDR1 and CDR2: SGHRS, YFSETQ. The CDR3 loop spans 15 amino acids. The DNA for the CDR3 is TGCGCCAGCAGAGACGGACCCTCTAGCACAGATACGCAGTATTTT. It specifies CASRDGPSSTDTQYF.

The chain links TRBV7-8 to TRBJ2-7; D is unclear. The CDR3 is 14 amino acids. V dropped 0 bases and J dropped 6 bases, with 12 bases sitting between them. Germline CDR1 SGHVS, CDR2 FQNEAQ. In DNA, the CDR3 is TGTGCCAGCAGCTTAGCATGGTCACAGACCGAGCAGTACTTC. It yields the protein CASSLAWSQTEQYF.